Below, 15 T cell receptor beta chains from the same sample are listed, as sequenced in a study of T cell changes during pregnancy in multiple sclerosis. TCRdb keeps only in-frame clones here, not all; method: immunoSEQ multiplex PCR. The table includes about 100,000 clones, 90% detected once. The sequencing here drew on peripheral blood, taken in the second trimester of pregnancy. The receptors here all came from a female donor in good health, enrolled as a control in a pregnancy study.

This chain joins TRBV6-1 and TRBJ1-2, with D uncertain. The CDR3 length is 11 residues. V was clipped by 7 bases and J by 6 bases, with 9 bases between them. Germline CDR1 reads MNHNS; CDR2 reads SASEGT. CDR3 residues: CASKGEDGYTF. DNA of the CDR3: TGTGCCAGCAAAGGAGAAGATGGCTACACCTTC.

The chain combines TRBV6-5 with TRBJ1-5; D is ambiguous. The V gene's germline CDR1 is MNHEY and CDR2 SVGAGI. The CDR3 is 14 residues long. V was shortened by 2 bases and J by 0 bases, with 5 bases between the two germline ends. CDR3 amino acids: CASSYLSSNQPQHF. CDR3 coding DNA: TGTGCCAGCAGTTACCTCAGTAGCAATCAGCCCCAGCATTTT.

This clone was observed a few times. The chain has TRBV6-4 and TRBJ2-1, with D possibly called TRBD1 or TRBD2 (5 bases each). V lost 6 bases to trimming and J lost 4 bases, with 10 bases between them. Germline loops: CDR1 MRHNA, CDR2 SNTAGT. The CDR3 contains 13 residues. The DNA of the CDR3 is TGTGCCAGCAGGGACACTAGTTACAATGAGCAGTTCTTC. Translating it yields CASRDTSYNEQFF.

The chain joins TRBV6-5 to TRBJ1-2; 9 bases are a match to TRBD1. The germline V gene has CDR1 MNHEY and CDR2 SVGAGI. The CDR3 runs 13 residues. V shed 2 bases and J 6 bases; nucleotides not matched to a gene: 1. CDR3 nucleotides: TGTGCCAGCAGTTACACAGGGGGCGATGGCTACACCTTC. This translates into CASSYTGGDGYTF.

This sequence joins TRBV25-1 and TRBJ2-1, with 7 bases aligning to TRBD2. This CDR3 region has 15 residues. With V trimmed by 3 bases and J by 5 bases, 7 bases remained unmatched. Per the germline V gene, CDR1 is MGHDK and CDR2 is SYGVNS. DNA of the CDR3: TGTGCCAGCAGTGATCGACTAGCAAAACACAATGAGCAGTTCTTC. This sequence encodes CASSDRLAKHNEQFF.

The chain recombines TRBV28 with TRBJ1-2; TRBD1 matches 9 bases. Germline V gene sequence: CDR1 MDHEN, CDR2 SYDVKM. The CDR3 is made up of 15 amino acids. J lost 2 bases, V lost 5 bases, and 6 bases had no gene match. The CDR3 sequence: CASSALGQGNYGYTF. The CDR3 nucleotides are TGTGCCAGCAGTGCCCTCGGACAGGGGAACTATGGCTACACCTTC.

Here the CDR3 reads CATSRYPLKRGAVYQETQYF. The CDR3 nucleotides read TGTGCCACCAGCAGATACCCCCTCAAGCGGGGGGCCGTGTACCAAGAGACCCAGTACTTC. This chain joins TRBV15 and TRBJ2-5, with 9 bases identical to TRBD2. Unmatched junction bases numbered 16, after V lost 2 bases and J lost 0 bases. Germline V lookup: CDR1 LNHNV, CDR2 YYDKDF (reference sequence). CDR3 length: 20 amino acids.

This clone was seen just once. The CDR3 is CATEASQRSTYNSPLHF. The CDR3 DNA follows: TGTGCCACCGAGGCCAGTCAAAGATCAACTTATAATTCACCCCTCCACTTT. This chain connects TRBV19 to TRBJ1-6; D uncertain. Trimming stripped 10 bases from V and 4 bases from J, with 23 bases between. CDR1 and CDR2 (germline): LNHDA, SQIVND (reference sequence). The CDR3 length is 17 residues.

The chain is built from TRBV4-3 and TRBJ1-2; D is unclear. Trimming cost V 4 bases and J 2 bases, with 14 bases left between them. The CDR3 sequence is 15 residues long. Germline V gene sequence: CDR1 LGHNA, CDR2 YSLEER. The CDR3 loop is CASSPREGLNYGYTF. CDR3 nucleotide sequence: TGCGCCAGCAGCCCCCGGGAAGGGCTAAACTATGGCTACACCTTC.

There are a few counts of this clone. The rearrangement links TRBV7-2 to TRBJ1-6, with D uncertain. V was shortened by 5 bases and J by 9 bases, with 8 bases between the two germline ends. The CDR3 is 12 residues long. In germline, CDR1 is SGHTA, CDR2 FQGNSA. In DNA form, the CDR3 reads TGTGCCAGCAGCCACGGTCGTTCACCCCTCCACTTT. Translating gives CASSHGRSPLHF.

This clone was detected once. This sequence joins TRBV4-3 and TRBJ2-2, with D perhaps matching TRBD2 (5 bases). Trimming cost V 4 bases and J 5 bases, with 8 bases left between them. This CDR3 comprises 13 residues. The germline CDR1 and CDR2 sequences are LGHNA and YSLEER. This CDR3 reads CASSPPGTGELFF. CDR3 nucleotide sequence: TGCGCCAGCAGCCCCCCGGGGACCGGGGAGCTGTTTTTT.

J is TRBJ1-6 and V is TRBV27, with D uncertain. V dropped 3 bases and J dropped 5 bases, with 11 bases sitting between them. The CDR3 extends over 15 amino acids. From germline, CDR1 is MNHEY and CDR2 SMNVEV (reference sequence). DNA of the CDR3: TGTGCCAGCAGTTTGTCGGTTTCCCATAATTCACCCCTCCACTTT. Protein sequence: CASSLSVSHNSPLHF.

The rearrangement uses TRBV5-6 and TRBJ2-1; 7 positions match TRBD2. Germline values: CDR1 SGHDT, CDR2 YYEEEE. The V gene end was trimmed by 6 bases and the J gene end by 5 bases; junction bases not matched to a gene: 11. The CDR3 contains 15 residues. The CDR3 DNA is TGTGCCAGCACCTCTAGTGGGAGGGAAAACAATGAGCAGTTCTTC. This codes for CASTSSGRENNEQFF.

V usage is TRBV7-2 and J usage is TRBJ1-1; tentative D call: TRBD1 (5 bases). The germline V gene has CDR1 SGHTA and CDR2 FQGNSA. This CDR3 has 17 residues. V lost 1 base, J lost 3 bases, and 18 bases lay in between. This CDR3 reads CASSLVFAGVGDTEAFF. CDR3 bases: TGTGCCAGCAGCTTAGTATTTGCGGGGGTTGGGGACACTGAAGCTTTCTTT.

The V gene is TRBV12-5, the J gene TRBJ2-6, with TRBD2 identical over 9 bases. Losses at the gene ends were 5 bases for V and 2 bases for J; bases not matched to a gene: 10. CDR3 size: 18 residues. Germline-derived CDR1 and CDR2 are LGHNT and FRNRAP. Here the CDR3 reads CASGLYSGTSPGANVLTF. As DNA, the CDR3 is TGTGCTAGTGGTCTCTACTCCGGGACTAGCCCTGGGGCCAACGTCCTGACTTTC.